This T cell receptor beta chain was found in a study of cytomegalovirus exposure and HLA in healthy donors. The wider study: The platform used for the 120 or so validation repertoires matched that of the approximately 640 first-cohort repertoires, a later analysis reported. Whole-study findings and limits: Investigators reported 150 to 200 TCR beta chains as tied to cytomegalovirus. It was reportedly the case that the classifier diagnosed cytomegalovirus status with high specificity and sensitivity.

The assay was immunoSEQ multiplex PCR, and TCRdb's table has in-frame clones only and misses some. Among 130,000 to 150,000 clones, roughly 90% were seen once, and the ten largest hold 2.9%. Germline V gene sequence: CDR1 SNHLY, CDR2 FYNNEI. The V and J ends lost 4 bases and 0 bases, in that order; junction bases with no gene match: 4. The CDR3 has 16 amino acids. This clone occurred a few times. Its antigen is still unknown. The receptor's source is a man younger than 35 in good health and CMV-seronegative. The sample consisted of PBMCs. The chain carries TRBV2 and TRBJ1-1; 11 positions agree with TRBD1. The DNA of the CDR3 is TGTGCCAGCAGTGGGACAGGGGGCAACTTGAACACTGAAGCTTTCTTT. Protein: CASSGTGGNLNTEAFF.